The 28 T cell receptor beta chains in this list originate from one sample, sequenced in a study of T cell changes during pregnancy in multiple sclerosis. Method: immunoSEQ multiplex PCR; TCRdb's copy keeps in-frame clones and lacks some. The sample has more than 45,000 clones, around 93% seen once. This material consisted of CD4+ T cells from peripheral blood mononuclear cells, taken after pregnancy. Source of these receptors: a female donor with multiple sclerosis, enrolled in a pregnancy study.

This chain connects TRBV5-1 to TRBJ1-1; TRBD1 is a possible D gene (5 bases). CDR3 size: 14 residues. Germline V gene sequence: CDR1 SGHRS, CDR2 YFSETQ. V was shortened by 0 bases and J by 3 bases, with 9 bases between the two germline ends. CDR3 nucleotide sequence: TGCGCCAGCAGCTTGGACCGGGGGTACACTGAAGCTTTCTTT. It specifies CASSLDRGYTEAFF.

CDR3 coding DNA: TGCAGTGGAGGCGCCGCAGATACGCAGTATTTT. Residues: CSGGAADTQYF. This chain joins TRBV20-1 and TRBJ2-3; D gene ambiguous. Germline CDR1 reads DFQATT; CDR2 reads SNEGSKA (reference sequence). Between the trimmed V and J ends, which lost 7 bases and 4 bases, there was a span of 9 bases. CDR3 length: 11 amino acids.

The gene calls are TRBV25-1 and TRBJ1-2; 9 bases align to TRBD1. The germline gives CDR1 MGHDK, CDR2 SYGVNS. The CDR3 has 15 residues. After removal of 10 bases from V and 3 bases from J, the junction contained 12 bases not matched to a gene. This chain's CDR3 is CATQGPGQGHYGYTF. For the CDR3, the DNA is TGTGCCACCCAAGGACCGGGACAGGGTCACTATGGCTACACCTTC.

This chain links TRBV5-6 with TRBJ1-5, with a weak D call TRBD1 (5 bases). Germline CDR1 SGHDT, CDR2 YYEEEE. V was trimmed by 4 bases and J by 2 bases, leaving 16 bases between them. This CDR3 is built from 16 residues. In nucleotides, the CDR3 is TGTGCCAGCAGCCTTTGGGGGGGAGGTGGCAATCAGCCCCAGCATTTT. It codes for CASSLWGGGGNQPQHF.

This clone qualifies as medium-sized (0.01 to 0.1%). The CDR3 loop is CASSLEGGQGRMHF. The CDR3 region has the DNA TGTGCCAGCAGCTTAGAAGGAGGACAGGGAAGAATGCATTTT. This chain connects TRBV7-2 to TRBJ1-5; 8 positions match TRBD1. Germline V gives CDR1 SGHTA, CDR2 FQGNSA. V trimming: 1 base; J trimming: 15 bases; junction bases outside the gene matches: 11. The CDR3 contains 14 residues.

The rearrangement joins TRBV6-5 to TRBJ2-3; 7 nucleotides line up with TRBD2. Looked up from germline, CDR1 is MNHEY and CDR2 is SVGAGI. Trimming cost V 2 bases and J 0 bases; bases outside gene matches: 2. CDR3 size: 15 residues. CDR3 nucleotides: TGTGCCAGCAGTTACAAGGGACTAAGCACAGATACGCAGTATTTT. Encoded protein: CASSYKGLSTDTQYF.

The chain combines TRBV7-2 with TRBJ1-2, with 9 bases that match TRBD1. Trimming at V came to 8 bases and at J to 4 bases, leaving 11 bases not matched to a gene. Germline V CDR1 and CDR2: SGHTA, FQGNSA. This CDR3 spans 15 amino acids. CDR3 loop: CASPTGTGGAYGYTF. The CDR3 DNA reads as TGTGCCAGCCCGACGGGCACAGGGGGCGCCTATGGCTACACCTTC. The variable domain in full, with the rest retrieved from reference TRBV7-2 and TRBJ1-2, is GAGVSQSPSNKVTEKGKDVELRCDPISGHTALYWYRQSLGQGLEFLIYFQGNSAPDKSGLPSDRFSAERTGGSVSTLTIQRTQQEDSAVYLCASPTGTGGAYGYTFGSGTRLTVV.

This chain connects TRBV13 to TRBJ2-2, with D maybe TRBD2 (7 bases). CDR1 is PRHDT, CDR2 FYEKMQ, per germline (reference sequence). Trimming left V 3 bases short and J 2 bases short, with 10 bases between. This CDR3 region has 15 residues. In DNA form, the CDR3 reads TGTGCCAGCAGCTTCGCGGGGGCTAACACCGGGGAGCTGTTTTTT. This translates into CASSFAGANTGELFF. The complete variable domain, with remaining parts taken from reference TRBV13 and TRBJ2-2, reads AAGVIQSPRHLIKEKRETATLKCYPIPRHDTVYWYQQGPGQDPQFLISFYEKMQSDKGSIPDRFSAQQFSDYHSELNMSSLELGDSALYFCASSFAGANTGELFFGEGSRLTVL.

The CDR3 loop reads CASSRDRIYGYTF. The CDR3 DNA reads as TGTGCCAGCAGCCGTGACAGAATCTATGGCTACACCTTC. The chain employs TRBV5-4 and TRBJ1-2, with D possibly matching TRBD1 (5 bases). Deletions cut 4 bases from V and 4 bases from J, with 11 bases between. Germline-derived CDR1 and CDR2 are SGHNT and YYREEE (reference sequence). There are 13 residues in the CDR3.

CDR3 nucleotide sequence: TGTGCCAGTACCCGGACAGGGAAATCCTACGAGCAGTACTTC. It specifies CASTRTGKSYEQYF. V usage is TRBV19 and J usage is TRBJ2-7; 8 bases map to TRBD1. V was clipped by 7 bases and J by 1 base; unmatched bases: 6. The CDR3 spans 14 residues. Germline-derived CDR1 and CDR2 are LNHDA and SQIVND (reference sequence).

This chain uses TRBV11-1 with TRBJ1-2, with 7 nucleotides matching TRBD1. Per germline, CDR1 SGHAT and CDR2 FQDESV (reference sequence). The CDR3 runs 14 residues. The trim removed 7 bases at V and 2 bases at J, leaving 7 bases unmatched. CDR3 in DNA: TGTGCCAGCACCCCTACGACAGGGAACTATGGCTACACCTTC. It specifies CASTPTTGNYGYTF.

This rearrangement joins TRBV10-3 to TRBJ2-7, with 12 bases lining up with TRBD1. The CDR3 is 15 amino acids. V was pared by 6 bases and J by 0 bases, with 3 bases of the junction left unmatched. Germline lookup yields CDR1 ENHRY and CDR2 SYGVKD. CDR3 DNA sequence: TGTGCCATCAGGGGGACAGGGGGCTACTCCTACGAGCAGTACTTC. This translates into CAIRGTGGYSYEQYF.

The chain employs TRBV2 and TRBJ2-1; D gene unclear. The germline CDR1 and CDR2 sequences are SNHLY and FYNNEI. V was shortened by 9 bases and J by 0 bases, with 15 bases between the two germline ends. The CDR3 extends over 15 amino acids. CDR3 in amino acids: CASSSEASSYNEQFF. The CDR3 DNA is TGTGCCAGTTCCTCCGAGGCTAGCTCCTACAATGAGCAGTTCTTC. Complete variable domain (other parts from reference TRBV2 and TRBJ2-1): EPEVTQTPSHQVTQMGQEVILRCVPISNHLYFYWYRQILGQKVEFLVSFYNNEISEKSEIFDDQFSVERPDGSNFTLKIRSTKLEDSAMYFCASSSEASSYNEQFFGPGTRLTVL.

The gene calls are TRBV7-3 and TRBJ2-1, with a possible D match to TRBD1 (5 bases). This CDR3 region has 15 residues. CDR1 and CDR2 (germline): SGHTA, FQGTGA. V was cut by 5 bases and J by 3 bases, with 14 bases left in between. The CDR3 protein is CASSPVEGVYNEQFF. The CDR3 DNA reads as TGTGCCAGCAGCCCTGTGGAAGGGGTCTACAATGAGCAGTTCTTC.

V is TRBV19 and J is TRBJ1-2; TRBD1 matches 7 bases. Trimming removed 4 bases from V and 6 bases from J; junction bases left unmatched: 8. Germline CDR1 is LNHDA and CDR2 is SQIVND (reference sequence). This CDR3 contains 14 residues. CDR3 amino acids: CASSTPSGGHGYTF. The CDR3, as DNA: TGTGCCAGTAGTACTCCTTCAGGGGGGCATGGCTACACCTTC.

V gene TRBV28 combines with J gene TRBJ1-3, with 8 positions matching TRBD1. Germline CDR1 MDHEN, CDR2 SYDVKM. The trim removed 3 bases at V and 8 bases at J, leaving 12 bases unmatched. The CDR3 loop spans 16 amino acids. The CDR3 sequence: CASSFDRGLRQHTIYF. The DNA for the CDR3 is TGTGCCAGCAGTTTTGACAGGGGATTAAGGCAGCACACCATATATTTT.

This chain connects TRBV19 to TRBJ1-5, with TRBD1 matching 9 bases. CDR3 size: 15 residues. Germline V gene sequence: CDR1 LNHDA, CDR2 SQIVND (reference sequence). The V gene end was trimmed by 4 bases and the J gene end by 5 bases; junction bases not matched to a gene: 6. Here the CDR3 reads CASSTPGQGYQPQHF. In nucleotides, the CDR3 is TGTGCCAGTAGTACTCCGGGACAGGGCTATCAGCCCCAGCATTTT.

This chain joins TRBV14 and TRBJ1-5, with D unclear. The CDR3 covers 13 residues. V lost 0 bases, J lost 10 bases, and 10 bases lay in between. Germline V gene data show CDR1 as SGHDN and CDR2 as FVKESK. In DNA, the CDR3 is TGTGCCAGCAGCCAAGATCACAGAGATCCCCAGCATTTT. The encoded protein is CASSQDHRDPQHF.

Comment on this clone: This may be a read error, as it is one base from a much larger clone. Within the sample, other DNA sequences also encode this same CDR3. V usage is TRBV19 and J usage is TRBJ1-2, with D possibly matching TRBD1 (5 bases). This CDR3 has 15 residues. CDR1 LNHDA and CDR2 SQIVND come from the germline V gene (reference sequence). As DNA, the CDR3 is TGTGCTAGTAGTATTCTCGGGGGAGGATCTAGTGGCTACACCTTC. It translates to CASSILGGGSSGYTF.

The J gene is TRBJ2-2, the V gene TRBV6-5; 7 nucleotides align to TRBD1. The CDR3 runs to 15 residues. Germline trimming cut 8 bases from V and 4 bases from J; bases unmatched to any gene: 10. Germline assignment: CDR1 MNHEY and CDR2 SVGAGI. The DNA of the CDR3 is TGTGCCAGCCGGCTGGGGCAGGGGGTCACCGGGGAGCTGTTTTTT. Translation: CASRLGQGVTGELFF.

This chain joins TRBV19 and TRBJ2-7; 8 nucleotides align to TRBD1. CDR3 size: 14 residues. V lost 3 bases, J lost 3 bases, and 4 bases stayed unmatched. In germline, CDR1 is LNHDA, CDR2 SQIVND (reference sequence). The CDR3 DNA follows: TGTGCCAGTAGTATGGGACAGGTCAGCTACGAGCAGTACTTC. The encoded protein is CASSMGQVSYEQYF.

This chain joins TRBV20-1 and TRBJ2-5; no clear D gene. Germline lookup yields CDR1 DFQATT and CDR2 SNEGSKA (reference sequence). This CDR3 has 10 residues. Between the trimmed V and J ends, which lost 3 bases and 5 bases, there was a span of 4 bases. CDR3 protein: CSASAETQYF. CDR3 DNA: TGCAGTGCTAGCGCGGAGACCCAGTACTTC.

The chain joins TRBV5-6 to TRBJ1-1; TRBD1 aligns across 9 bases. This CDR3 has 15 amino acids. Unmatched junction bases numbered 11, after V lost 5 bases and J lost 6 bases. Per germline, CDR1 SGHDT and CDR2 YYEEEE. CDR3 DNA: TGTGCCAGCAGACGTAGATACAGGGGGCGGGCTGAAGCTTTCTTT. This gives the protein CASRRRYRGRAEAFF.

The chain has TRBV15 and TRBJ1-3; TRBD1 aligns across 9 bases. The V gene end was trimmed by 6 bases and the J gene end by 5 bases; junction bases not matched to a gene: 5. Germline V gene sequence: CDR1 LNHNV, CDR2 YYDKDF (reference sequence). The length of the CDR3 is 14 residues. DNA for the CDR3: TGTGCCACCAGTACAGGGGGCCCAAGAAACACCATATATTTT. It encodes CATSTGGPRNTIYF.

This rearrangement joins TRBV4-2 to TRBJ2-3, with D possibly being TRBD1 (6 bases). There are 20 residues in the CDR3. V lost 1 base, J lost 1 base, and 24 bases lay in between. Germline lookup yields CDR1 LGHNA and CDR2 YNFKEQ. The chain's CDR3 is CASSQGGGAGATQGTDTQYF. The CDR3 nucleotides are TGTGCCAGCAGCCAAGGAGGTGGAGCAGGGGCGACGCAAGGCACAGATACGCAGTATTTT.

This chain uses TRBV9 with TRBJ2-2; 12 positions agree with TRBD2. The germline V gene encodes CDR1 SGDLS and CDR2 YYNGEE. V was pared by 3 bases and J by 11 bases, with 11 bases of the junction left unmatched. The CDR3 runs 16 residues. The CDR3 sequence is CASSATSGGPQAELFF. The CDR3 DNA is TGTGCCAGCAGCGCCACTAGCGGGGGGCCTCAAGCCGAGCTGTTTTTT.

Here the CDR3 reads CASSLTSSSGNTIYF. DNA for the CDR3: TGTGCCAGCAGCCTAACCTCGAGCTCTGGAAACACCATATATTTT. This sequence joins TRBV6-5 and TRBJ1-3; D unclear. Germline CDR1 is MNHEY and CDR2 is SVGAGI. This CDR3 has 15 amino acids. V shed 6 bases and J shed 0 bases, with 12 bases lying between them.

V and J are TRBV30 and TRBJ1-6, with D uncertain. The V end lost 3 bases, the J end lost 7 bases, and 16 bases lay between the germline ends. CDR3 size: 15 residues. The germline gives CDR1 GTSNPN, CDR2 SVGIG (reference sequence). The CDR3 nucleotides read TGTGCCTGGAGGCCTCCGCTGCAGTTAAATTCACCCCTCCACTTT. Protein product: CAWRPPLQLNSPLHF. The full variable domain, with the rest looked up from reference TRBV30 and TRBJ1-6, is SQTIHQWPATLVQPVGSPLSLECTVEGTSNPNLYWYRQAAGRGLQLLFYSVGIGQISSEVPQNLSASRPQDRQFILSSKKLLLSDSGFYLCAWRPPLQLNSPLHFGNGTRLTVT.